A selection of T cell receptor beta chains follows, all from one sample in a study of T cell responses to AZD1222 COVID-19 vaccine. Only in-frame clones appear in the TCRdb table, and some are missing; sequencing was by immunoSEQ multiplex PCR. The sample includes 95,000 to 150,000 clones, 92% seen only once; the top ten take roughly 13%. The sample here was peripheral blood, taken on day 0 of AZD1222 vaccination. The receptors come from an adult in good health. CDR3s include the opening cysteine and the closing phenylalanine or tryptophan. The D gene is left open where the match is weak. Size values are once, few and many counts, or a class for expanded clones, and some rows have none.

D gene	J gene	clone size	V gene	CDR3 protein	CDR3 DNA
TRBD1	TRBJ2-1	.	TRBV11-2	CASRSDRGGYNEQFF	TGTGCCAGCAGGTCGGACAGGGGAGGCTACAATGAGCAGTTCTTC
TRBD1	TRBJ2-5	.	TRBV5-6	CASSLGQLEFLSQETQYF	TGTGCCAGCAGCCTGGGACAGCTAGAATTCCTTTCCCAAGAGACCCAGTACTTC
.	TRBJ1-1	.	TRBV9	CASSVESRGTEAFF	TGTGCCAGCAGCGTAGAGAGCCGGGGGACTGAAGCTTTCTTT
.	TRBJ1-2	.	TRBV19	CASSIGYGYTF	TGTGCCAGTAGTATCGGGTATGGCTACACCTTC
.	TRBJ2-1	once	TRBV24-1	CATSEEPDTGNEQFF	TGTGCCACCAGTGAGGAGCCTGATACGGGCAATGAGCAGTTCTTC
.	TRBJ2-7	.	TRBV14	CASSQAPFYEQYF	TGTGCCAGCAGCCAAGCCCCATTCTACGAGCAGTACTTC
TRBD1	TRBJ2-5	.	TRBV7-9	CASSPRDRIFQETQYF	TGTGCCAGCAGCCCTCGGGACAGAATTTTCCAAGAGACCCAGTACTTC
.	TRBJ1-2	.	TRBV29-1	CSVDGVGYGYTF	TGCAGCGTTGATGGGGTAGGGTATGGCTACACCTTC
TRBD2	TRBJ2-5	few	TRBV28	CASRTSGSGETQYF	TGTGCCAGCAGGACTAGCGGGAGTGGAGAGACCCAGTACTTC
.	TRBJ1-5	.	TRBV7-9	CASSFDSNQPQHF	TGTGCCAGCAGCTTTGACAGCAATCAGCCCCAGCATTTT
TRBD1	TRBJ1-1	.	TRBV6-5	CASSYRRDRAAEAFF	TGTGCCAGCAGTTACCGCCGGGACAGGGCTGCTGAAGCTTTCTTT
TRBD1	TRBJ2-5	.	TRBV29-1	CSVEDVGTGVETQYF	TGCAGCGTTGAAGATGTGGGGACAGGGGTAGAGACCCAGTACTTC
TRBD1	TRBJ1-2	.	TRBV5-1	CASSLVGDSLGGYTF	TGCGCCAGCAGCTTGGTGGGGGACAGCCTAGGGGGCTACACCTTC
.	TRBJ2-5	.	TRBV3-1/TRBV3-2	CASTLGGGAQEETQYF	TGTGCCAGCACCCTAGGCGGAGGGGCTCAGGAAGAGACCCAGTACTTC
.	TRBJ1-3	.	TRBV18	CASSPIGIGTGNTIYF	TGTGCCAGCTCACCAATTGGGATAGGTACTGGAAACACCATATATTTT
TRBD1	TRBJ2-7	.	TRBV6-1	CASSEGTGGHEQYF	TGTGCCAGCAGTGAAGGGACAGGGGGCCACGAGCAGTACTTC
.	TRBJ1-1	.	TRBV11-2	CASSLAVNTEAFF	TGTGCCAGCAGCTTAGCCGTGAACACTGAAGCTTTCTTT
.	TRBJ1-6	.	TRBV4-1	CASSQVDLTGSPLHF	TGCGCCAGCAGCCAAGTGGACTTGACGGGTTCACCCCTCCACTTT
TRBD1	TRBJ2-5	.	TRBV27	CASRDRFFQETQYF	TGTGCCAGCAGGGACAGGTTCTTCCAAGAGACCCAGTACTTC
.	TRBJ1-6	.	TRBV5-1	CASSLWAQQNSPLHF	TGCGCCAGCAGCTTATGGGCCCAGCAGAATTCACCCCTCCACTTT
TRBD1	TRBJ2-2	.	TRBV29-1	CSVHGQGIPGELFF	TGCAGCGTTCATGGACAGGGAATTCCCGGGGAGCTGTTTTTT
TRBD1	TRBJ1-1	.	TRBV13	CANMDRGHFNTEAFF	TGTGCCAACATGGACAGGGGACATTTTAACACTGAAGCTTTCTTT
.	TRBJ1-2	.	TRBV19	CASSIDDRMIGYTF	TGTGCCAGTAGTATTGATGACAGAATGATTGGCTACACCTTC
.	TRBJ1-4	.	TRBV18	CASSRISGATNEKLFF	TGTGCCAGCTCACGCATATCGGGGGCAACTAATGAAAAACTGTTTTTT
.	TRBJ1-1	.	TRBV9	CASSANGGPIDTEAFF	TGTGCCAGCAGCGCTAATGGGGGGCCGATCGACACTGAAGCTTTCTTT
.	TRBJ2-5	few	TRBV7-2	CASSLASAYRETQYF	TGTGCCAGCAGCTTAGCTTCGGCCTACAGAGAGACCCAGTACTTC
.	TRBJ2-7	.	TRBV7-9	CASSPSFPYEQYF	TGTGCCAGCAGCCCCTCTTTCCCCTACGAGCAGTACTTC
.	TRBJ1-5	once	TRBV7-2	CASSFGQTNQPQHF	TGTGCCAGCAGCTTCGGACAGACAAATCAGCCCCAGCATTTT
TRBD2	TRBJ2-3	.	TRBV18	CASSPGLGADTQYF	TGTGCCAGCTCACCGGGACTAGGTGCTGATACGCAGTATTTT